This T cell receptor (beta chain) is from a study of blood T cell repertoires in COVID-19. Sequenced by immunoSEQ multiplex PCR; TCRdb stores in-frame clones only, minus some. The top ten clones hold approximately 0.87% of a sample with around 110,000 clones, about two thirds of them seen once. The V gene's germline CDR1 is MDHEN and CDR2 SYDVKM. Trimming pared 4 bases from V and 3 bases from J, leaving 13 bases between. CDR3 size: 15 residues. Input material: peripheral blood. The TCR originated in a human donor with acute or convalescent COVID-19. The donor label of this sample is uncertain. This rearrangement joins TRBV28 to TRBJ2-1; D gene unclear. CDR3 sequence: CASSSYSENYNEQFF. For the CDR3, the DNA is TGTGCCAGCAGTTCCTATTCGGAGAACTACAATGAGCAGTTCTTC.